Shown below are 27 T cell receptor beta chains from a single sample sequenced in a study of OX40 agonist ivuxolimab in advanced cancers. The library relied on the immunoSEQ multiplex PCR assay. TCRdb carries this immuneACCESS record with in-frame sequences only. Its versions omit some clonotypes, under half of them owing to an unresolved V gene in the studies checked, with the rest unexplained. This sample lists around 110,000 clones; around 93% were detected once. Clones ranked in the top ten supply about 0.14% of the sample. The input for sequencing was CD4+ or CD8+ T cells sorted from blood, taken in a trial of the OX40 agonist ivuxolimab. These receptors were taken from an adult with an advanced solid tumor such as melanoma, head and neck, liver or kidney cancer.

The rearrangement uses TRBV6-6 and TRBJ1-3; no firm D call. The CDR3 runs to 14 residues. The germline gives CDR1 MNHNY, CDR2 SVGAGI (reference sequence). Trimming left V 5 bases short and J 0 bases short, with 8 bases between. The CDR3 nucleotides read TGTGCCAGCAGTCTTGATTTCTCTGGAAACACCATATATTTT. The encoded protein is CASSLDFSGNTIYF.

This chain connects TRBV10-3 to TRBJ1-1; tentatively, D is TRBD1 (5 bases). In germline, CDR1 is ENHRY, CDR2 SYGVKD. The CDR3 has 14 amino acids. V was shortened by 3 bases and J by 4 bases, with 12 bases between the two germline ends. CDR3 nucleotides: TGTGCCATCAGTGATGAGGGGCGCGCCACTGAAGCTTTCTTT. This sequence encodes CAISDEGRATEAFF.

This sequence joins TRBV7-2 and TRBJ2-3, with a possible D match to TRBD1 (7 bases). V was trimmed by 3 bases and J by 8 bases, leaving 21 bases between them. The CDR3 runs 16 residues. Per the germline V gene, CDR1 is SGHTA and CDR2 is FQGNSA. The CDR3 loop reads CASSFVRGAGGGTQYF. In nucleotides, the CDR3 is TGTGCCAGCAGCTTCGTAAGGGGGGCAGGGGGAGGTACGCAGTATTTT.

The chain employs TRBV18 and TRBJ1-6; D remains unclear. The germline gives CDR1 KGHSH, CDR2 LQKENI. The CDR3 has 14 residues. The V and J ends lost 2 bases and 14 bases respectively, with 16 bases between them. Here the CDR3 reads CASSPSGSTLALHF. The CDR3 nucleotides read TGTGCCAGCTCACCATCTGGCAGTACCCTGGCCCTCCACTTT.

The V gene is TRBV18, the J gene TRBJ2-7, with 7 bases aligning to TRBD1. CDR3 length equals 14 residues. V lost 6 bases, J lost 5 bases, and 10 bases stayed unmatched. The germline CDR1 and CDR2 sequences are KGHSH and LQKENI. Here the CDR3 DNA reads TGTGCCAGCTCCCCCAAGGGGGCCGTAGACGAGCAGTACTTC. Its translation: CASSPKGAVDEQYF.

The gene calls are TRBV7-9 and TRBJ2-5, with 7 positions matching TRBD1. The CDR3 is made up of 15 amino acids. CDR1 and CDR2 from the germline V gene are SEHNR and FQNEAQ (reference sequence). The trim removed 4 bases at V and 2 bases at J, leaving 7 bases unmatched. CDR3 in amino acids: CASSWTGVGQETQYF. CDR3 bases: TGTGCCAGCAGCTGGACAGGAGTAGGGCAAGAGACCCAGTACTTC.

This clone was seen a single time. The gene calls are TRBV5-1 and TRBJ1-1, with D unresolved. The germline V gene has CDR1 SGHRS and CDR2 YFSETQ. Deletions cut 0 bases from V and 1 base from J, with 10 bases between. The length of the CDR3 is 15 residues. The CDR3 nucleotides read TGCGCCAGCAGCTTGGTGGCGGGGAGGAACACTGAAGCTTTCTTT. Its translation: CASSLVAGRNTEAFF.

The chain has TRBV18 and TRBJ1-2, with a weak D call TRBD1 (6 bases). The CDR3 contains 14 residues. V was shortened by 2 bases and J by 6 bases, with 13 bases between the two germline ends. Per germline, CDR1 KGHSH and CDR2 LQKENI. The CDR3 protein is CASSPYNREDGYTF. The CDR3 nucleotides read TGTGCCAGCTCACCATACAACAGGGAGGATGGCTACACCTTC.

This sequence joins TRBV29-1 and TRBJ1-2; D is possibly TRBD1 (6 bases). Germline V gives CDR1 SQVTM, CDR2 ANQGSEA. V shed 7 bases and J shed 4 bases, with 13 bases lying between them. This CDR3 spans 12 amino acids. CDR3 sequence: CSGLTGRYGYTF. CDR3 DNA: TGCAGCGGACTGACAGGTCGCTATGGCTACACCTTC.

The chain couples TRBV5-4 to TRBJ1-4; tentatively, D is TRBD1 (6 bases). The CDR3 length is 19 residues. Looked up from germline, CDR1 is SGHNT and CDR2 is YYREEE (reference sequence). Deletions cut 0 bases from V and 7 bases from J, with 25 bases between. CDR3 region: CASSLDFSGLTGGREKLFF. DNA for the CDR3: TGTGCCAGCAGCTTGGATTTCAGTGGGCTGACGGGGGGGCGTGAAAAACTGTTTTTT.

This chain links TRBV7-2 with TRBJ2-3; 10 nucleotides agree with TRBD2. The CDR3 is made up of 16 amino acids. V was pared by 3 bases and J by 4 bases, with 7 bases of the junction left unmatched. Germline V lookup: CDR1 SGHTA, CDR2 FQGNSA. This CDR3 reads CASSLEIAGGPDTQYF. CDR3 nucleotides: TGTGCCAGCAGCTTGGAAATAGCGGGGGGACCAGATACGCAGTATTTT.

V is TRBV29-1 and J is TRBJ2-2; no clear D gene. The germline V gene encodes CDR1 SQVTM and CDR2 ANQGSEA. Trimming cost V 6 bases and J 5 bases, with 4 bases left between them. This CDR3 comprises 10 residues. CDR3: CSVSTGELFF. The CDR3 region has the DNA TGCAGCGTCAGTACCGGGGAGCTGTTTTTT.

This chain uses TRBV27 with TRBJ2-3; D remains unclear. Germline V gene lookup returns CDR1 MNHEY and CDR2 SMNVEV (reference sequence). The CDR3 runs 10 residues. Trimming stripped 5 bases from V and 4 bases from J, with 1 base between. CDR3 region: CASSPDTQYF. DNA for the CDR3: TGTGCCAGCAGTCCAGATACGCAGTATTTT.

CDR3 DNA sequence: TGCGCCAGCAGACCTGGGACAGGCGCTTTTGCTGTAGGCTACACCTTC. Translated, it gives CASRPGTGAFAVGYTF. The rearrangement uses TRBV5-1 and TRBJ1-2, with 8 bases identical to TRBD1. This CDR3 has 16 residues. V was clipped by 5 bases and J by 8 bases; unmatched bases: 17. Germline loops: CDR1 SGHRS, CDR2 YFSETQ. The complete variable domain, with remaining parts taken from reference TRBV5-1 and TRBJ1-2, reads KAGVTQTPRYLIKTRGQQVTLSCSPISGHRSVSWYQQTPGQGLQFLFEYFSETQRNKGNFPGRFSGRQFSNSRSEMNVSTLELGDSALYLCASRPGTGAFAVGYTFGSGTRLTVV.

This chain uses TRBV12-5 with TRBJ2-2; a possible D gene is TRBD2 (7 bases). Germline V CDR1 and CDR2: LGHNT, FRNRAP. V was shortened by 7 bases and J by 7 bases, with 13 bases between the two germline ends. The CDR3 consists of 13 residues. CDR3: CASVLGGHGELFF. In nucleotides, the CDR3 is TGTGCTAGTGTCCTGGGGGGGCACGGGGAGCTGTTTTTT.

This chain links TRBV11-2 with TRBJ2-7; D not certain. V lost 2 bases, J lost 5 bases, and 7 bases lay in between. CDR3 length equals 12 residues. Germline-derived CDR1 and CDR2 are SGHAT and FQNNGV. The CDR3 nucleotides read TGTGCCAGCAGCTTAAACCCTAACGAGCAGTACTTC. Its protein is CASSLNPNEQYF.

V is TRBV11-2 and J is TRBJ1-4; 9 bases are a match to TRBD1. Losses at the gene ends were 1 base for V and 4 bases for J; bases not matched to a gene: 1. Germline V gene lookup returns CDR1 SGHAT and CDR2 FQNNGV. The CDR3 covers 15 residues. The CDR3 here is CASSLGGQGNEKLFF. The DNA for the CDR3 is TGTGCCAGCAGCTTAGGGGGACAGGGTAATGAAAAACTGTTTTTT. The full variable domain, completed using reference TRBV11-2 and TRBJ1-4, is EAGVAQSPRYKIIEKRQSVAFWCNPISGHATLYWYQQILGQGPKLLIQFQNNGVVDDSQLPKDRFSAERLKGVDSTLKIQPAKLEDSAVYLCASSLGGQGNEKLFFGSGTQLSVL.

The genes are TRBV5-6 and TRBJ1-6; the D gene is possibly TRBD1 (5 bases). Germline loops: CDR1 SGHDT, CDR2 YYEEEE. The CDR3 spans 16 residues. V was trimmed by 6 bases and J by 0 bases, leaving 13 bases between them. CDR3: CASTLGGSSYNSPLHF. The CDR3 region has the DNA TGTGCCAGCACCCTGGGGGGTAGCTCCTATAATTCACCCCTCCACTTT. The entire variable domain, with the rest obtained from reference TRBV5-6 and TRBJ1-6, is as follows: DAGVTQSPTHLIKTRGQQVTLRCSPKSGHDTVSWYQQALGQGPQFIFQYYEEEERQRGNFPDRFSGHQFPNYSSELNVNALLLGDSALYLCASTLGGSSYNSPLHFGNGTRLTVT.

The V and J genes are TRBV27 and TRBJ1-6; no clear D. Germline V gene data show CDR1 as MNHEY and CDR2 as SMNVEV (reference sequence). This CDR3 is 14 amino acids long. V was cut by 3 bases and J by 4 bases, with 7 bases left in between. The CDR3 spells CASSLSLYNSPLHF. The CDR3 DNA reads as TGTGCCAGCAGTTTGAGTCTGTATAATTCACCCCTCCACTTT.

The chain is built from TRBV20-1 and TRBJ2-7; D ambiguous. V was trimmed by 5 bases and J by 6 bases, leaving 11 bases between them. Germline V gene sequence: CDR1 DFQATT, CDR2 SNEGSKA (reference sequence). The CDR3 runs 11 residues. CDR3: CSAHLQPEQYF. CDR3 nucleotide sequence: TGCAGTGCTCACCTACAACCCGAGCAGTACTTC.

The V and J genes are TRBV5-6 and TRBJ2-7; D gene ambiguous. The CDR3 spans 12 residues. Trimming took off 4 bases at V and 3 bases at J, with 8 bases between the two ends. The germline V gene encodes CDR1 SGHDT and CDR2 YYEEEE. CDR3 amino acids: CASSLRFYEQYF. The CDR3 nucleotides read TGTGCCAGCAGCCTGAGGTTCTACGAGCAGTACTTC.

The V call is TRBV19, the J call TRBJ2-1; 10 bases are a match to TRBD1. Trimming removed 10 bases from V and 9 bases from J; junction bases left unmatched: 15. Germline V gene lookup returns CDR1 LNHDA and CDR2 SQIVND (reference sequence). The CDR3 is 15 amino acids. This chain's CDR3 is CATRDSPGQGIEQFF. The CDR3 nucleotides are TGTGCCACGAGGGACTCGCCGGGACAGGGGATTGAGCAGTTCTTC.

V gene TRBV19 combines with J gene TRBJ2-3; D gene unclear. CDR3 length: 13 amino acids. Deletions cut 1 base from V and 1 base from J, with 3 bases between. Looked up from germline, CDR1 is LNHDA and CDR2 is SQIVND (reference sequence). As DNA, the CDR3 is TGTGCCAGTAGTATAGTCCGCACAGATACGCAGTATTTT. It translates to CASSIVRTDTQYF.

This chain connects TRBV2 to TRBJ2-7; 9 bases match TRBD1. J lost 5 bases, V lost 6 bases, and 11 bases had no gene match. Germline loops: CDR1 SNHLY, CDR2 FYNNEI. CDR3 length: 15 residues. CDR3 coding DNA: TGTGCCAGCAGACCATCTGGGACAGGGCGGGACGAGCAGTACTTC. Translated, it gives CASRPSGTGRDEQYF.

This chain connects TRBV19 to TRBJ1-2; 9 positions match TRBD1. Trimming took 4 bases from V and 5 from J; bases not matched to a gene: 11. CDR1 is LNHDA and CDR2 is SQIVND in the germline V gene (reference sequence). This CDR3 is built from 16 residues. The CDR3 region has the DNA TGTGCCAGTAGTAGTCCCAACAGGGGGCTTGGGTATGGCTACACCTTC. It encodes CASSSPNRGLGYGYTF.

V gene TRBV5-1 combines with J gene TRBJ2-7, with TRBD1 matching 7 bases. Germline CDR1 SGHRS, CDR2 YFSETQ. V was pared by 3 bases and J by 2 bases, with 8 bases of the junction left unmatched. This CDR3 is 15 amino acids long. Here the CDR3 reads CASSWAAGGPYEQYF. The CDR3 bases are TGCGCCAGCAGCTGGGCGGCAGGGGGACCCTACGAGCAGTACTTC.

The chain uses TRBV5-4 and TRBJ2-2; D remains unclear. Trimming took off 0 bases at V and 8 bases at J, with 5 bases between the two ends. CDR3 length: 12 residues. Germline CDR1 is SGHNT and CDR2 is YYREEE (reference sequence). For the CDR3, the DNA is TGTGCCAGCAGCTTGGAGGCGGGGGAGCTGTTTTTT. Translated, it gives CASSLEAGELFF.